A selection of T cell receptor beta chains follows, all from one sample in a study of T cells and copy number aberrations in small-cell lung cancer. Repertoires were generated with immunoSEQ multiplex PCR, while TCRdb's copy carries only in-frame clones and drops some. The sample shows 1,300 or so clones, about 80% of them seen only once. Sequencing was carried out using tumor tissue. All receptors derive from a woman between 45 and 65 years old with small cell lung cancer. The CDR3 runs from the conserved cysteine through the conserved F or W.

j_call	v_call	cdr3_aa
TRBJ2-7	TRBV2	CASSEGDSGEQYF
TRBJ2-7	TRBV18	CASSLNERYEQYF
TRBJ1-5	TRBV28	CASGSGGTNQPQHF
TRBJ2-5	TRBV30	CAWSSGQKETQYF
TRBJ2-3	TRBV6-4	CASSAGGQGTSTDTQYF
TRBJ2-7	TRBV25-1	CASSERGSGNGNYEQYF
TRBJ2-5	TRBV14	CASSQDTGPNQETQYF
TRBJ2-7	TRBV5-1	CASSLGETGANYEQYF
TRBJ1-4	TRBV30	CASQGRNERLFF
TRBJ2-7	TRBV6-6	CASSGLDRVHEQYF
TRBJ2-3	TRBV11-2	CASSLELGSDADTQYF
TRBJ2-3	TRBV30	CAWSTGGMDTQYF
TRBJ2-3	TRBV28	CASSFWPRPDTQYF
TRBJ2-3	TRBV30	CAWSYRRDTQYF
TRBJ1-6	TRBV5-6	CASSFEAAALHF
TRBJ2-5	TRBV18	CASSPVPAGETQYF
TRBJ1-3	TRBV2	CASTPTSSGNTIYF
TRBJ2-5	TRBV30	CACRVGIETQYF
TRBJ2-7	TRBV29-1	CSFRLGNYEQYF
TRBJ1-2	TRBV5-1	CASSLSGMDGYTF
TRBJ2-6	TRBV5-1	CASSLEIGLGWANVLTF
TRBJ1-1	TRBV28	CATVAGWGEAFF
TRBJ2-5	TRBV30	CASGRPGETQYF
TRBJ2-1	TRBV2	CASITQGNEQFF
TRBJ2-3	TRBV7-3	CASSPGRGDTQYF
TRBJ2-3	TRBV7-6	CASSRLTSTDTQYF
TRBJ2-1	TRBV29-1	CSVVRESLEQFF
TRBJ2-1	TRBV9	CASSERDRQYNEQFF
TRBJ2-5	TRBV25-1	CASSEGQETETQYF
TRBJ2-1	TRBV6-5	CASSSPSSGSNEQFF
TRBJ2-2	TRBV30	CAWSPRTSGGPYTGELFF
TRBJ1-1	TRBV5-4	CASSLGSGGLFSEAFF
TRBJ2-5	TRBV29-1	CSVEREAGALETQYF
TRBJ1-2	TRBV30	CAWSTRGGYGYTF
TRBJ1-1	TRBV30	CAWNLKGTEAFF
TRBJ1-4	TRBV19	CASSTVARATNEKLFF
TRBJ2-7	TRBV30	CASGRGGSGDEQYF
TRBJ2-1	TRBV4-1	CASSQVGGAGSTRNEQFF
TRBJ1-1	TRBV4-2	CASSQSTIQGDTEAFF
TRBJ1-1	TRBV6-5	CASSYRGSGGPTEAFF
TRBJ2-7	TRBV7-9	CASSPPGHGSYEQYF
TRBJ2-3	TRBV9	CASSENTGGLTDTQYF
TRBJ2-3	TRBV6-1	CASSVGLDTQYF